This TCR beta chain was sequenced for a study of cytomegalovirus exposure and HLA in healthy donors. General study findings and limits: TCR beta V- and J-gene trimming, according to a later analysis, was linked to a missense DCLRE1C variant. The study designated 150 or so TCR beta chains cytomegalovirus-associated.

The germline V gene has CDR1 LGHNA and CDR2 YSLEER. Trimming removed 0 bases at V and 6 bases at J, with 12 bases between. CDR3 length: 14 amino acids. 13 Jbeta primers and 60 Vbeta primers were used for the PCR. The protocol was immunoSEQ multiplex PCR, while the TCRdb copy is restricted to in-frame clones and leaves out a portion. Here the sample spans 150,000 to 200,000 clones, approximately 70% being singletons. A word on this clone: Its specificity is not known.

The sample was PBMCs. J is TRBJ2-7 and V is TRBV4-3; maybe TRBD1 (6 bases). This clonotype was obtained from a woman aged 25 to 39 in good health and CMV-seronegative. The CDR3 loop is CASSQDIRGGEQYF. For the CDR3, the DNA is TGCGCCAGCAGCCAAGATATCAGGGGCGGCGAGCAGTACTTC.